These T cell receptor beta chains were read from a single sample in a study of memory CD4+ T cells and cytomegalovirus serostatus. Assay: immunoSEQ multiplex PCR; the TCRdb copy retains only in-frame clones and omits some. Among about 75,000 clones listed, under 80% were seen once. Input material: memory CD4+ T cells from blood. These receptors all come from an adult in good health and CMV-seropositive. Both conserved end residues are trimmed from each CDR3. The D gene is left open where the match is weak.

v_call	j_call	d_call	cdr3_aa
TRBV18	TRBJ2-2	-	ASSPTDRNTGELF
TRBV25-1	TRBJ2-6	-	ASSGLGGTGANVLT
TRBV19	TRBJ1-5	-	ASSRQGGQPQH
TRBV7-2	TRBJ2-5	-	ASSLVSDRRETQY
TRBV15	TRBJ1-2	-	ATSRDASLYGYT
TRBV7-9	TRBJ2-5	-	ASSGNSRETQY
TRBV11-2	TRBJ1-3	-	ASSPLSSGNTIY
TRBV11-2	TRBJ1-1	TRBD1	ASSRQGWDAEAF
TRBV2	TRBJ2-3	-	ASDRPQRGSTDTQY
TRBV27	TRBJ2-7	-	ASSSPPVYEQY
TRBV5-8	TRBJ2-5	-	ASSLGAYQETQY
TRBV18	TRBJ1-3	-	ASSRDRGNTIY
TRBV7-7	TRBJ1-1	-	ASSLDVNTEAF
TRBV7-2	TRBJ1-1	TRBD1	ASSAAGGTEAF
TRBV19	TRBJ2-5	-	ASSWDGEETQY
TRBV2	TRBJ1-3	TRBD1	ASSLTGVRGNTIY
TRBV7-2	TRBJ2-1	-	ASSFTNLLNEQF
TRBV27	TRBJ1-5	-	ASSSTLNQPQH
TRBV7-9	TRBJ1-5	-	ASSFTGNERAQH
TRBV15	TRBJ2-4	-	ATSRDLGGPNVRKNIQY
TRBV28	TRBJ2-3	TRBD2	ASSYGLAGGRNPDTQY
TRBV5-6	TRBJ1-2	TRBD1	ASSVGQALINYGYT
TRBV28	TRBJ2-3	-	ASSLYREKSTQY
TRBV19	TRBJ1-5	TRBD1	ASSIRQGARNQPQH
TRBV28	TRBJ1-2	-	ASSLYEGGVYGYT
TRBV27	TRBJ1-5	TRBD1	ASSPQGDSNQPQH
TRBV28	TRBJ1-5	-	ASSLLAGGQPQH
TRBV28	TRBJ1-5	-	ASADGNQPQH
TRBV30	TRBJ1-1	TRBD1	ARTDRANTEAF
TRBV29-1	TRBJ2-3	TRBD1	SGRQGEVTQY
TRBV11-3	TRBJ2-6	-	ASSPGEFGANVLT
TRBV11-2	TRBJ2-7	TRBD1	ASSLDTGGGQY
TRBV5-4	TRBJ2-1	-	ASSLGGGDPGEQF
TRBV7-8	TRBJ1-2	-	ASSLEERGYT
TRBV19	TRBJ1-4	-	ASSIDLPGALDEKLF
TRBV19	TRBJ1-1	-	ASSILDGNHMNTEAF
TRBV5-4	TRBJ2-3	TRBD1	ASSFTIRTGGMDTQY
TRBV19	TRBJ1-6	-	ASSPGGNSPLH
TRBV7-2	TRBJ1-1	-	ASSPLFGGITEAF
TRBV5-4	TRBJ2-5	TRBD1	ASSLSRDRQETQY
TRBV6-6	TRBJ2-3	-	ASSPPTDTQY
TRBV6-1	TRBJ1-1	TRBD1	ASSDTGGGTEAF
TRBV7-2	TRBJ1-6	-	ASSLDRNSPLH
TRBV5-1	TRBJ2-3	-	ASTPTASTDTQY
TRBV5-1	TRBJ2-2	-	ASSRSRVKEHPNTGELF
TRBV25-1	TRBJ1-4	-	ASNRQSTEKLF
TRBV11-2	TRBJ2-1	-	ASSFPRLPYNEQF
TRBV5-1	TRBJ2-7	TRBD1	ASSLRDRGSEQY
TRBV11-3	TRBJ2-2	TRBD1	ASSRQGSDTGELF
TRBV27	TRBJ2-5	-	ASSFQGSQETQY
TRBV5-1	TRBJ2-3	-	ASSFNPGDTQY
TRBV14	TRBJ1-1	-	ASNELQGSSEAF
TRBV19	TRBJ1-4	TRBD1	ASSMSVLRTGDEKLF